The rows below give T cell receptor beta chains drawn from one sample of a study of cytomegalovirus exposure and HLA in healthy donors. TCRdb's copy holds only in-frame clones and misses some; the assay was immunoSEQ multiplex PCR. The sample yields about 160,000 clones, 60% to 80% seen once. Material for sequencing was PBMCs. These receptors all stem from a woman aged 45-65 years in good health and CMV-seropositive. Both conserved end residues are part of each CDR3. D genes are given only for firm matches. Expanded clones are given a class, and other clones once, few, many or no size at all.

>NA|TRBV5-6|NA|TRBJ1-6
TGTGCCAGCAGCCCGGCTTTACGGGGAGGTAATTCACCCCTCCACTTT
CASSPALRGGNSPLHF
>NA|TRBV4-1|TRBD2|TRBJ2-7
TGCGCCAGCAGCCCCAGACTTAGAGCGGGAGGGAGGAACGAGCAGTACTTC
CASSPRLRAGGRNEQYF
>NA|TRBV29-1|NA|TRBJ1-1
TGCAGCGCAAGTGAGGGCACGAACACTGAAGCTTTCTTT
CSASEGTNTEAFF
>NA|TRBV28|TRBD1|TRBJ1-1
TGTGCCAGCAGTTTCCGGACAGGAATGAACACTGAAGCTTTCTTT
CASSFRTGMNTEAFF
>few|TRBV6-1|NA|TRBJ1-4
TGTGCCAGCAGTGACCCCGACCGGGGGTCCCTCAAACTGTTTTTT
CASSDPDRGSLKLFF
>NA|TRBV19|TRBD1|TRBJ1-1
TGTGCCAGCCAGGACAGGGCCAACACTGAAGCTTTCTTT
CASQDRANTEAFF
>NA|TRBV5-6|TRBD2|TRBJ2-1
TGTGCCAGCAGCTTGGCTTTAGCGGGAGGAGTGGGGCATGAGCAGTTCTTC
CASSLALAGGVGHEQFF
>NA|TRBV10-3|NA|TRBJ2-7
TGTGCCATCAGTGAGACGGACAGTGGGAGTAGGACCTACGAGCAGTACTTC
CAISETDSGSRTYEQYF
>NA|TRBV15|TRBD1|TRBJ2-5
TGTGCCACCAAACAGGGGGTTAGGGAGACCCAGTACTTC
CATKQGVRETQYF
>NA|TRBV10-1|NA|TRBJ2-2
TGCGCCAGCAGTGAGCGGGAGACCGGGGAGCTGTTTTTT
CASSERETGELFF
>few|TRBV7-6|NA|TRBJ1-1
TGTGCCAGCAGCTTAGAGGAGACGAACACTGAAGCTTTCTTT
CASSLEETNTEAFF
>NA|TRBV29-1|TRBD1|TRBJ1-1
TGCAGCGCCCCCGGACAGGGGAGCACTGAAGCTTTCTTT
CSAPGQGSTEAFF
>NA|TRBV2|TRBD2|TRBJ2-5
TGTGCCAGCAGTGAAGCCCCCACGGGAGTGGCGGGAGGAAGGGGGACCCAGTACTTC
CASSEAPTGVAGGRGTQYF
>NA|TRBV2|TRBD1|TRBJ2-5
TGTGCCAGCTATGGGACAGGGGTCCTCCAGGATCAAGAGACCCAGTACTTC
CASYGTGVLQDQETQYF
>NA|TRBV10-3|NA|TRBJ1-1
TGTGCCATCAGTGACAGGGTGAACACTGAAGCTTTCTTT
CAISDRVNTEAFF
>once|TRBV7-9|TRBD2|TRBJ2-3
TGTGCCAGCAGCTTAGCGCTTGGACTAGCGGGAGCGAGAGATACGCAGTATTTT
CASSLALGLAGARDTQYF
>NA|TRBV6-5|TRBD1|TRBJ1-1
TGTGCCAGCAGCTTAGGACAGGGAGAAGCTTTCTTT
CASSLGQGEAFF
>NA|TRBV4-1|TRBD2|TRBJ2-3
TGCGCCAGCAGCCAAGACAGGGAGGGTACGCAGTATTTT
CASSQDREGTQYF
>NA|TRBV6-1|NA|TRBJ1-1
TGTGCCAGCAGCAGGATCGGCACTGAAGCTTTCTTT
CASSRIGTEAFF
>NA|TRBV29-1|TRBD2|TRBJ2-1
TGCAGCGTTGAAGATCCAGCGGGAGGGCCTTACAATGAGCAGTTCTTC
CSVEDPAGGPYNEQFF
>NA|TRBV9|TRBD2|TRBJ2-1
TGTGCCAGCAGCCCGAATCCCCACGGGACTAGCGGGGGGGCGACCTACAATGAGCAGTTCTTC
CASSPNPHGTSGGATYNEQFF
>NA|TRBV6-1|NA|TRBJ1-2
TGTGCCAGCAGTGAACGGGGATTCACTAACTATGGCTACACCTTC
CASSERGFTNYGYTF
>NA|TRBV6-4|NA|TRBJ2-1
TGTGCCAGCTCTCCAGAGGGGGGGGGAGAGCAGTTCTTC
CASSPEGGGEQFF
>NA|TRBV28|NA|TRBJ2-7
TGTGCCAGCAGTTTACCGCGGGTTAGCGGCGACTCTTACGAGCAGTACTTC
CASSLPRVSGDSYEQYF
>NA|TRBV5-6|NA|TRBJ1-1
TGTGCCAGCAGCTTGTATCGCGGAGTGAACACTGAAGCTTTCTTT
CASSLYRGVNTEAFF
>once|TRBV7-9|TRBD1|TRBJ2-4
TGTGCCAGCAGCCTACCTGGGACAGGGTTGAACATTCAGTACTTC
CASSLPGTGLNIQYF
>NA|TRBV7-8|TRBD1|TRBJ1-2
TGTGCCAGCAGCTTAGGGCAGGGGGCTGGCTACACCTTC
CASSLGQGAGYTF
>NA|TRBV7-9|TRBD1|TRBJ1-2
TGTGCCAGCAGCTTACTGGGACAGAATGGCTACACCTTC
CASSLLGQNGYTF
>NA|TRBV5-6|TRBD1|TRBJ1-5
TGTGCCAGCAGCGGAGCCGGGACAGGGAATCAGCCCCAGCATTTT
CASSGAGTGNQPQHF
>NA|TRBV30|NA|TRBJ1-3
TGTGCCTGGCCTGGACCAGGGGTCAGGGAGAGGGGCTCTGGAAACACCATATATTTT
CAWPGPGVRERGSGNTIYF
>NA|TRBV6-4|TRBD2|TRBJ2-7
TGTGCCAGCAGTGGTGCTAGCGGGAGGAACTACGAGCAGTACTTC
CASSGASGRNYEQYF
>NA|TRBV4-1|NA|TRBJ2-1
TGCGCCAGCAGCCAAGAAGGCAGGGACAATGAGCAGTTCTTC
CASSQEGRDNEQFF
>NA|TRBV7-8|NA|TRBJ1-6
TGTGCCAGCAGCCCTCAAACGGGTTCACCCCTCCACTTT
CASSPQTGSPLHF
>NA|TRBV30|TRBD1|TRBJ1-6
TGTGCCTGGAGCGGACCCGACAGGGGAAGTTCACCCCTCCACTTT
CAWSGPDRGSSPLHF
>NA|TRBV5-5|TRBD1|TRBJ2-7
TGTGCCAGCAGCCTCCGGACAGGGAGTCTTACCGAGCAGTACTTC
CASSLRTGSLTEQYF
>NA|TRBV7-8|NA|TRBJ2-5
TGTGCCAGCAGAAGAGAAGAGACCCAGTACTTC
CASRREETQYF
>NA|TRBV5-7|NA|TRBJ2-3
TGTGCCAGCAGCTGGACAGGCACAGATACGCAGTATTTT
CASSWTGTDTQYF
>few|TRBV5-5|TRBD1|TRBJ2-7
TGTGCCAGCAGCCACCGGACAGGGGACTCCTACGAGCAGTACTTC
CASSHRTGDSYEQYF
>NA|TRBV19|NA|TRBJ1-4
TGTGCCAGTAGTCTGGGGCTTACCGCAACTAATGAAAAACTGTTTTTT
CASSLGLTATNEKLFF
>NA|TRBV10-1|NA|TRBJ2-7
TGCGCCAGCAGTGACTCCTTGAGAGGTACCGGGCAGTACTTC
CASSDSLRGTGQYF
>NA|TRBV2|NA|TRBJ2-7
TGTGCCAGCAGGGAGAACAGGGTCCACACCTACGAGCAGTACTTC
CASRENRVHTYEQYF
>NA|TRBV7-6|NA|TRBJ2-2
TGTGCCAGCAGCTCGGACGCAAGGGGGTGGACCGGGGAGCTGTTTTTT
CASSSDARGWTGELFF